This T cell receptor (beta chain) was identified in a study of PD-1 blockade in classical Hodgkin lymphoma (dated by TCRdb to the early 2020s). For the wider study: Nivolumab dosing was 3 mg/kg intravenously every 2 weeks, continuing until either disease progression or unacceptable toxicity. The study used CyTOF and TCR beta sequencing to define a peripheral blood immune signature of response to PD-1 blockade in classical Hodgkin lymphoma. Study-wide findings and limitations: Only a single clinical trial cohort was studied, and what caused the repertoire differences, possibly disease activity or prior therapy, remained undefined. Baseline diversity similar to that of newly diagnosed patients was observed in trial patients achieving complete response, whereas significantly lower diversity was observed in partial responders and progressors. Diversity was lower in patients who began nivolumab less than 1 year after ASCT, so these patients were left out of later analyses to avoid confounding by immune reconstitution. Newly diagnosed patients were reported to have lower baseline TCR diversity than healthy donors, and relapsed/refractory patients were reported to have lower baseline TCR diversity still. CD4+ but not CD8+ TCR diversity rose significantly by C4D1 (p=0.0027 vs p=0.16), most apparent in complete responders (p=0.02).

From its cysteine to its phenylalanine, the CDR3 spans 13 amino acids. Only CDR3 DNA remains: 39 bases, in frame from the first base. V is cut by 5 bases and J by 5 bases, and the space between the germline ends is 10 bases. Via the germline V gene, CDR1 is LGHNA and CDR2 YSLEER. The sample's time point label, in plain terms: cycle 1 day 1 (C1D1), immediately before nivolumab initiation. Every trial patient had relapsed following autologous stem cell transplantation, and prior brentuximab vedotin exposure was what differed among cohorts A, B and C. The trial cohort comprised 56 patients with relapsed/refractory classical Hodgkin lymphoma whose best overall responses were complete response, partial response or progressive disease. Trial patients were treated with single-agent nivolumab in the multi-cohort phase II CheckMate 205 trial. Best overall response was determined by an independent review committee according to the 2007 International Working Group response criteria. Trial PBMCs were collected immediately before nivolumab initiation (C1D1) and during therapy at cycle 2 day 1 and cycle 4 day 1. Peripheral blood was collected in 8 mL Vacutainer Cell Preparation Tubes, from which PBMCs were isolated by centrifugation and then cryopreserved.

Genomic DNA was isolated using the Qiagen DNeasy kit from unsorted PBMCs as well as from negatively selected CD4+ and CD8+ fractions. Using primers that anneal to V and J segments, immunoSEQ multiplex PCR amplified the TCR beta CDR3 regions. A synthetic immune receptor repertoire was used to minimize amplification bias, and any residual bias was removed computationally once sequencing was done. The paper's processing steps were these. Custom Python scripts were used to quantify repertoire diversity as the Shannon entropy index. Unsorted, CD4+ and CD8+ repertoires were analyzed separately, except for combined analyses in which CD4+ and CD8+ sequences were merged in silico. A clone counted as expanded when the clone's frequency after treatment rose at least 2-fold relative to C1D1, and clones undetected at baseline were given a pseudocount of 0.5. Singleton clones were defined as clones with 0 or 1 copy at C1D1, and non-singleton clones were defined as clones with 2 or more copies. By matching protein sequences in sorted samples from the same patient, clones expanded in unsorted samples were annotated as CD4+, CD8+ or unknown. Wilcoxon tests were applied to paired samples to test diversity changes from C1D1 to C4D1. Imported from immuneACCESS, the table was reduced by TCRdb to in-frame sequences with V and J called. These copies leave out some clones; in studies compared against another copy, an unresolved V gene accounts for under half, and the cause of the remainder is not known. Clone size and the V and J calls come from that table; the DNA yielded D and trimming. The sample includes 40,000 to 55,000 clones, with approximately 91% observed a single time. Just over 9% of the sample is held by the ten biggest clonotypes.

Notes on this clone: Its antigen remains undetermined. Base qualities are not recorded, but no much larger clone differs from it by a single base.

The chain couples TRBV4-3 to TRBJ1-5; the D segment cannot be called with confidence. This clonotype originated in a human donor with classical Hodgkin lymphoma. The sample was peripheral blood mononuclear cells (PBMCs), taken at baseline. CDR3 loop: CASSSRRDQPQHF. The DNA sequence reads TGCGCCAGCAGCTCGAGGAGGGATCAGCCCCAGCATTTT.